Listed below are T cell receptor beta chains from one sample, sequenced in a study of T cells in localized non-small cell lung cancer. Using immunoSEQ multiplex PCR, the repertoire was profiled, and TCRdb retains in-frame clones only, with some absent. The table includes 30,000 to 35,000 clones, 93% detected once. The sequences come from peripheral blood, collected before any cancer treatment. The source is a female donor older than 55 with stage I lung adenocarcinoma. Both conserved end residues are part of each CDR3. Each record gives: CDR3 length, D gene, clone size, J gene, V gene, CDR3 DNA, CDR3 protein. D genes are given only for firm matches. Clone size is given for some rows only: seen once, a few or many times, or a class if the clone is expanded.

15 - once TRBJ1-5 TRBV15 TGTGCCACCAGCACCGCCGGGTATAGCAATCAGCCCCAGCATTTT CATSTAGYSNQPQHF
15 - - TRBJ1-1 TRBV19 TGTGCCAGTAGTATAGTAGCCCCTCCGGGCACTGAAGCTTTCTTT CASSIVAPPGTEAFF
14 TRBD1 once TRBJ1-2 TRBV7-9 TGTGCCAGCAGCTTCAGGGGGCTGGAGTATGGCTACACCTTC CASSFRGLEYGYTF
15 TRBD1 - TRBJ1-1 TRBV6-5 TGTGCCAGCAGGACAAGCAGGGGGTCGAACACTGAAGCTTTCTTT CASRTSRGSNTEAFF
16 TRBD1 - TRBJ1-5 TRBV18 TGTGCCAGCCCCTTTGTACAGGGGGTCACTGATCAGCCCCAGCATTTT CASPFVQGVTDQPQHF
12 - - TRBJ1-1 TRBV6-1 TGTGCCGGCAGGATAAGGGACACTGAAGCTTTCTTT CAGRIRDTEAFF
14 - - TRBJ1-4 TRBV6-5 TGTGCCAGCAGTCCGGGACACATTAATGAAAAACTGTTTTTT CASSPGHINEKLFF
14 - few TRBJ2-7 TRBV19 TGTGCCAGTAGTCTCCAACAGGTACCCTACGAGCAGTACTTC CASSLQQVPYEQYF
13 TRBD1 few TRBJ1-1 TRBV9 TGTGCCAGCAGCGTAGTCGGACAGGGGGGAGCTTTCTTT CASSVVGQGGAFF
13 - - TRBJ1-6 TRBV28 TGTGCCAGCAAAAGGACGGATAATTCACCCCTCCACTTT CASKRTDNSPLHF
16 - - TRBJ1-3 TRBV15 TGTGCCACCAGCAGAGAACAAGGGACAATTGGAAACACCATATATTTT CATSREQGTIGNTIYF
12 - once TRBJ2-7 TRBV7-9 TGTGCCGGAGACCTAGTACTGGGAGAGCAGTACTTC CAGDLVLGEQYF
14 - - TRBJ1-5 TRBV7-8 TGTGCCAGCAAAGAAGGATATAGCAATCAGCCCCAGCATTTT CASKEGYSNQPQHF
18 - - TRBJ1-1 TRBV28 TGTGCCAGCAGTTTTAACCAGGGGCGATTTAATTTGAACACTGAAGCTTTCTTT CASSFNQGRFNLNTEAFF
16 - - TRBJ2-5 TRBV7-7 TGTGCTAGCAGCCCTAGGCAGGGGAGGAATCGAGAGACCCAGTACTTC CASSPRQGRNRETQYF
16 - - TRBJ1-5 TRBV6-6 TGTGCCAGCAGTTACTCGACCGGATATAGCAATCAGCCCCAGCATTTT CASSYSTGYSNQPQHF
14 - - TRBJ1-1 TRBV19 TGTGCCAGTATCCGGGACTGGGATCGATCTGAAGCTTTCTTT CASIRDWDRSEAFF
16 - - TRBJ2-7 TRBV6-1 TGTGCCATCAGTGAGTCGAAGCGGACAGCTACCTACGAGCAGCACTTC CAISESKRTATYEQHF
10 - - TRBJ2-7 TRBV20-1 TGCAGTGCTGTATATGGTGAGCAGTACTTC CSAVYGEQYF
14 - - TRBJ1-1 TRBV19 TGTGCCAGTAGTATCGCAGGGAGGAGGACTGAAGCTTTCTTT CASSIAGRRTEAFF
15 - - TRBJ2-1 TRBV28 TGTGCCAGCAGCTCCACCGGCCGCTCCTACAATGAGCAGTTCTTC CASSSTGRSYNEQFF
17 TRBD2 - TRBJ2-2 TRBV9 TGTGCCAGCAGCGTAGGCAGCGGGGGTGCTATGGCCGGGGAGCTGTTTTTT CASSVGSGGAMAGELFF
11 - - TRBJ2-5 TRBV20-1 TGCAGTGCTTACTGGGGGGAGACCCAGTACTTC CSAYWGETQYF
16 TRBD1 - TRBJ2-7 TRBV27 TGTGCCACCTCCGGAGTTGCCGGGACAGGGCCCTACGAGCAGTACTTC CATSGVAGTGPYEQYF
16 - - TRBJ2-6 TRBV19 TGTGCCAGTACCTCCGGGGGGCGGGCTGGGGCCAACGTCCTGACTTTC CASTSGGRAGANVLTF
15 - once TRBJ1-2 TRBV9 TGTGCCAGCAGCCCGGGGGGATTAGCTAACTATGGCTACACCTTC CASSPGGLANYGYTF